The 7 T cell receptor beta chains presented below share a single source sample, sequenced in a study of CD8+CD57+ T cells in acquired aplastic anemia. All patients picked for sequencing had shown, by flow cytometry, an expansion of CD8+CD57+ cells. Genomic DNA, the template, was used for profiling of the TCR beta VDJ and CDR3. MiXCR, run by TCRdb on the reads, gives a single entry per CDR3 protein. Of some 140,000 distinct CDR3 sequences in the sample, just over 50% were seen once. Sequenced material: sorted CD4+, CD8+, or CD8+CD57+ T cells (not recorded which) from PBMCs. All receptors come from a human donor with aplastic anemia.

The chain is built from TRBV5-1 and TRBJ2-7; the D gene could be TRBD1 or TRBD2 (5 bases each). The CDR3 has 13 amino acids. Between the trimmed V and J ends, which lost 2 bases and 2 bases, there was a span of 8 bases. Germline loops: CDR1 SGHRS, CDR2 YFSETQ. This CDR3 is CASSLEGTYEQYF. CDR3 sequence (DNA): TGCGCCAGCAGCTTAGAGGGGACCTACGAGCAGTACTTC.

This clonotype was seen a handful of times. This sequence joins TRBV15 and TRBJ1-4, with a possible D match to TRBD1 (5 bases). Looked up from germline, CDR1 is LNHNV and CDR2 is YYDKDF (reference sequence). V lost 3 bases, J lost 6 bases, and 14 bases lay in between. CDR3 length equals 15 residues. CDR3 sequence reads: CATSSTVQGYEKLFF. In nucleotides, the CDR3 is TGTGCCACCAGCAGCACTGTCCAGGGTTATGAAAAACTGTTTTTT.

The CDR3 nucleotides read TGTGCCAGCAGCGTTACCCCAAGCGACACTGAAGCTTTCTTT. Its protein product is CASSVTPSDTEAFF. The V call is TRBV6-1, the J call TRBJ1-1; no clear D gene. From germline, CDR1 is MNHNS and CDR2 SASEGT. Trimming left V 6 bases short and J 3 bases short, with 14 bases between. The CDR3 consists of 14 residues.

The chain carries TRBV7-9 and TRBJ2-5, with D perhaps matching TRBD2 (6 bases). V gave up 1 base and J gave up 5 bases, with 17 bases separating them. This CDR3 is 16 amino acids long. The germline V gene encodes CDR1 SEHNR and CDR2 FQNEAQ (reference sequence). In nucleotides, the CDR3 is TGTGCCAGCAGCTTAGGTCCGGGACTCGCGTTGGAGACCCAGTACTTC. Translated, it gives CASSLGPGLALETQYF.

This clonotype was counted between two and nine times. This rearrangement joins TRBV4-1 to TRBJ1-1; D may be TRBD1 (6 bases). V was shortened by 1 base and J by 7 bases, with 16 bases between the two germline ends. Germline V gives CDR1 MGHRA, CDR2 YSYEKL. This CDR3 comprises 15 residues. CDR3 in amino acids: CASSQVLGGLYEAFF. In DNA form, the CDR3 reads TGCGCCAGCAGCCAAGTTTTAGGGGGTTTATATGAAGCTTTCTTT.

This clonotype has at least ten counts. This chain joins TRBV2 and TRBJ1-4; no clear D gene. Germline V gene sequence: CDR1 SNHLY, CDR2 FYNNEI. V was cut by 6 bases and J by 0 bases, with 11 bases left in between. The CDR3 runs 15 residues. The CDR3 DNA reads TGTGCCAGCAGCCCCTTAGGTCCAACTAATGAAAAACTGTTTTTT. It codes for CASSPLGPTNEKLFF.

The V gene is TRBV9, the J gene TRBJ1-2; 7 bases fit TRBD1. V lost 6 bases, J lost 4 bases, and 3 bases stayed unmatched. Germline lookup yields CDR1 SGDLS and CDR2 YYNGEE. This CDR3 is 12 amino acids long. The chain's CDR3 is CASKTGIYGYTF. DNA of the CDR3: TGTGCCAGCAAGACAGGGATCTATGGCTACACCTTC.